This T cell receptor (beta chain) was observed in a study of blood T cell repertoires in COVID-19. Overall study context: Italy, Spain and the United States were the sources of the convalescent and acute COVID-19 samples. T cells, B-cell-depleted T cells, or PBMCs provided the cDNA or gDNA that served as material.

In the authors' workflow: Amplifying reference gene primers gave estimates of nucleated cell counts. Produced via immunoSEQ multiplex PCR; TCRdb's table is partial and in-frame only. The V and J calls and clone size come from that table; D and trimming were worked out from the DNA. Found here are 62,000 or so clones, just over 85% of them singletons; the top ten hold approximately 5%. The germline V gene has CDR1 SGHAT and CDR2 FQNNGV. With 3 bases removed from V and 7 bases from J, the gap between germline ends came to 7 bases. This CDR3 contains 11 residues. The clonotype originates from a human donor in a cohort sampled during active COVID-19. The rearrangement joins TRBV11-2 to TRBJ2-7, with unresolved D. The source material was peripheral blood. The CDR3 sequence: CASSFQTEQYF. CDR3 DNA: TGTGCCAGCAGCTTTCAGACAGAGCAGTACTTC.